These 6 T cell receptor beta chains came from one sample sequenced in a study of human T cells and chemical hapten exposure. TCRdb processed the RACE reads anew with MiXCR; each CDR3 protein has one entry. The profile shows 330,000 or so distinct CDR3 sequences, over 6% of them singletons. Time point of the sample: patch test 2, 6 weeks after DPC sensitization. Described treatment: therapeutic diphenylcyclopropenone sensitization with weekly scalp DPC. The source was whole blood, collected in connection with sensitization to the hapten diphenylcyclopropenone (DPC). These receptors all stem from a woman in her late teens or twenties with alopecia areata. Some clones in this sample may be carry-over from other donors' samples.

There are many counts of this clonotype. This sequence joins TRBV7-3 and TRBJ1-4; D possibly corresponds to TRBD1 (6 bases). The CDR3 covers 15 residues. V lost 5 bases and J 8 bases, leaving 18 bases between the germline ends. CDR1 is SGHTA, CDR2 FQGTGA, per germline. CDR3 in DNA: TGTGCCAGCAGCCCCCGACAGGACCGGGGGGAAAAACTGTTTTTT. It codes for CASSPRQDRGEKLFF.

This clonotype was seen only a few times. The V gene is TRBV27, the J gene TRBJ1-2; 7 positions agree with TRBD1. Looked up from germline, CDR1 is MNHEY and CDR2 is SMNVEV (reference sequence). This CDR3 region has 13 residues. V gave up 10 bases and J gave up 1 base; unmatched junction bases: 6. CDR3 bases: TGTGCCACCAGGGACAGATTTAACTATGGCTACACCTTC. Amino acid sequence: CATRDRFNYGYTF.

The chain joins TRBV6-6 to TRBJ1-3; a weak D match, TRBD1 (5 bases). Germline CDR1 MNHNY, CDR2 SVGAGI (reference sequence). The CDR3 consists of 14 residues. V dropped 10 bases and J dropped 3 bases, with 16 bases sitting between them. This CDR3 is CATAGGTDGNTIYF. The DNA of the CDR3 is TGTGCCACCGCCGGGGGGACGGATGGAAACACCATATATTTT.

The gene calls are TRBV28 and TRBJ2-7; D gene unclear. Trimming took off 6 bases at V and 3 bases at J, with 15 bases between the two ends. CDR3 length: 14 amino acids. Germline loops: CDR1 MDHEN, CDR2 SYDVKM. This chain's CDR3 is CASRTPIPNYEQYF. The CDR3 coding sequence is TGTGCCAGCAGGACCCCCATCCCTAACTACGAGCAGTACTTC.

The chain uses TRBV20-1 and TRBJ2-1, with D maybe TRBD1 (5 bases). CDR3 length: 16 amino acids. V was cut by 0 bases and J by 3 bases, with 15 bases left in between. Per the germline V gene, CDR1 is DFQATT and CDR2 is SNEGSKA (reference sequence). The CDR3 is CSARDRWGSLYNEQFF. DNA for the CDR3: TGCAGTGCTAGAGATCGGTGGGGCTCTCTCTACAATGAGCAGTTCTTC.

Ten or more counts support this clonotype. The chain carries TRBV6-2 or TRBV6-3 and TRBJ2-1; TRBD1 aligns across 7 bases. V dropped 1 base and J dropped 10; count of bases not matched to a gene: 4. CDR1 and CDR2 (germline): MNHEY, SVGEGT. The CDR3 loop spans 13 amino acids. CDR3 DNA: TGTGCCAGCAGTTACTGGACAGGCCCCGAGCAGTTCTTC. As protein: CASSYWTGPEQFF.